This TCR beta chain was captured in a study of blood T cell repertoires in COVID-19. This clone was seen once. Assay: immunoSEQ multiplex PCR; the TCRdb copy retains only in-frame clones and omits some. The sample lists 58,000 or so clones, approximately 91% occurring once. Germline assignment: CDR1 MNHEY and CDR2 SMNVEV (reference sequence). The CDR3 has 14 amino acids. V was trimmed by 7 bases and J by 8 bases, leaving 20 bases between them. The sample comprised peripheral blood. The sequence derives from a woman aged 70 to 79 with active COVID-19. This rearrangement joins TRBV27 to TRBJ1-2; D perhaps matches TRBD1 (6 bases). DNA of the CDR3: TGTGCCAGCACCGCTCCCGGGACAAGAGAAGGCTACACCTTC. Translated: CASTAPGTREGYTF.